The rows below give T cell receptor beta chains drawn from one sample of a study of beta chain features in type 1 diabetes. TCRdb keeps only in-frame clones here, not all; method: immunoSEQ multiplex PCR. Seen here are 600,000 or so clones, 11% to 15% observed once, and the top ten hold 0.035% to 0.045%. Sample: naive CD4+ T cells from blood. The receptors were gathered from a man younger than 35 with type 1 diabetes. The CDR3 runs from the conserved cysteine through the conserved F or W. The D gene is left open where the match is weak. Clone size is given for some rows only: seen once, a few or many times, or a class if the clone is expanded.

CDR3aa: CASSHASGHSSYEQYF; CDR3nt: TGCGCCAGCAGCCACGCCTCTGGCCATTCCTCCTACGAGCAGTACTTC; j_gene: TRBJ2-7; v_gene: TRBV5-1; d_gene: .; abundance: .
CDR3aa: CASIRTWVTTDTQYF; CDR3nt: TGTGCCAGCATTCGAACCTGGGTGACCACAGATACGCAGTATTTT; j_gene: TRBJ2-3; v_gene: TRBV6-1; d_gene: .; abundance: .
CDR3aa: CASSSHRDPSRKYNEQFF; CDR3nt: TGTGCCAGCAGTTCCCATCGGGACCCATCACGGAAATACAATGAGCAGTTCTTC; j_gene: TRBJ2-1; v_gene: TRBV28; d_gene: .; abundance: .
CDR3aa: CASSYGGLGTEAFF; CDR3nt: TGTGCCAGCAGTTACGGGGGGCTGGGTACTGAAGCTTTCTTT; j_gene: TRBJ1-1; v_gene: TRBV6-6; d_gene: .; abundance: .
CDR3aa: CASSLGGTSGRSTYEQYF; CDR3nt: TGTGCCAGCAGCTTAGGCGGGACTAGCGGGAGGTCAACCTACGAGCAGTACTTC; j_gene: TRBJ2-7; v_gene: TRBV13; d_gene: TRBD2; abundance: .
CDR3aa: CASSEVVTNWGILFF; CDR3nt: TGTGCCAGCAGTGAAGTCGTAACGAACTGGGGTATTCTGTTTTTT; j_gene: TRBJ2-2; v_gene: TRBV2; d_gene: .; abundance: few
CDR3aa: CASSWDSTYEQYF; CDR3nt: TGCGCCAGCAGCTGGGACAGCACCTACGAGCAGTACTTC; j_gene: TRBJ2-7; v_gene: TRBV5-1; d_gene: TRBD1; abundance: .
CDR3aa: CASSFSQDPDTQYF; CDR3nt: TGTGCCAGCAGCTTCTCGCAGGACCCAGATACGCAGTATTTT; j_gene: TRBJ2-3; v_gene: TRBV7-9; d_gene: .; abundance: few
CDR3aa: CASSMGQVTYNEQFF; CDR3nt: TGTGCCAGCAGCATGGGACAGGTTACATACAATGAGCAGTTCTTC; j_gene: TRBJ2-1; v_gene: TRBV7-6; d_gene: TRBD1; abundance: .
CDR3aa: CSAIDGDTQYF; CDR3nt: TGCAGTGCTATAGACGGGGATACGCAGTATTTT; j_gene: TRBJ2-3; v_gene: TRBV20-1; d_gene: .; abundance: .
CDR3aa: CASSSRGQGVGYTF; CDR3nt: TGTGCCAGCAGTTCCCGAGGACAGGGGGTTGGCTACACCTTC; j_gene: TRBJ1-2; v_gene: TRBV6-5; d_gene: TRBD1; abundance: .
CDR3aa: CASSPPGLGPSGGELFF; CDR3nt: TGTGCCAGCTCACCACCGGGACTAGGCCCCAGCGGCGGGGAGCTGTTTTTT; j_gene: TRBJ2-2; v_gene: TRBV18; d_gene: TRBD2; abundance: .
CDR3aa: CASSTGFNGYTF; CDR3nt: TGTGCCAGCAGTACAGGGTTCAATGGCTACACCTTC; j_gene: TRBJ1-2; v_gene: TRBV2; d_gene: .; abundance: few
CDR3aa: CASSDTGTDTGELFF; CDR3nt: TGTGCCAGCAGCGACACCGGGACAGACACCGGGGAGCTGTTTTTT; j_gene: TRBJ2-2; v_gene: TRBV2; d_gene: TRBD1; abundance: .
CDR3aa: CASSPVSVNTEAFF; CDR3nt: TGCGCCAGCAGCCCCGTGAGTGTGAACACTGAAGCTTTCTTT; j_gene: TRBJ1-1; v_gene: TRBV4-1; d_gene: .; abundance: .
CDR3aa: CASSLVGLGEQYF; CDR3nt: TGTGCCAGCAGCTTAGTCGGACTGGGTGAGCAGTACTTC; j_gene: TRBJ2-7; v_gene: TRBV11-1; d_gene: .; abundance: few
CDR3aa: CSVAVGGYTGELFF; CDR3nt: TGCAGCGTTGCCGTAGGGGGTTACACCGGGGAGCTGTTTTTT; j_gene: TRBJ2-2; v_gene: TRBV29-1; d_gene: .; abundance: few
CDR3aa: CSAKVSSYNSPLHF; CDR3nt: TGCAGCGCTAAAGTGAGCTCCTATAATTCACCCCTCCACTTT; j_gene: TRBJ1-6; v_gene: TRBV29-1; d_gene: .; abundance: .
CDR3aa: CASSRDRSNYGYTF; CDR3nt: TGTGCCAGCAGTCGGGACAGGTCTAACTATGGCTACACCTTC; j_gene: TRBJ1-2; v_gene: TRBV6-5; d_gene: TRBD1; abundance: few
CDR3aa: CSVDSVRGREQYF; CDR3nt: TGCAGCGTTGATTCGGTCAGGGGGCGCGAGCAGTACTTC; j_gene: TRBJ2-7; v_gene: TRBV29-1; d_gene: TRBD1; abundance: few
CDR3aa: CASSQDGIPGLAGGPRDTQYF; CDR3nt: TGCGCCAGCAGCCAAGATGGGATCCCGGGACTAGCGGGGGGGCCGAGGGATACGCAGTATTTT; j_gene: TRBJ2-3; v_gene: TRBV4-3; d_gene: TRBD2; abundance: .
CDR3aa: CAWSGVTEAFF; CDR3nt: TGTGCCTGGTCAGGAGTCACTGAAGCTTTCTTT; j_gene: TRBJ1-1; v_gene: TRBV30; d_gene: .; abundance: .
CDR3aa: CASSQDPRPSTDTQYF; CDR3nt: TGCGCCAGCAGCCAAGATCCCAGACCAAGCACAGATACGCAGTATTTT; j_gene: TRBJ2-3; v_gene: TRBV4-3; d_gene: .; abundance: .
CDR3aa: CASSLASTNTGELFF; CDR3nt: TGTGCCAGCAGCTTAGCGAGCACGAACACCGGGGAGCTGTTTTTT; j_gene: TRBJ2-2; v_gene: TRBV11-2; d_gene: .; abundance: few
CDR3aa: CASGLSYEQYF; CDR3nt: TGTGCCTCGGGACTATCCTACGAGCAGTACTTC; j_gene: TRBJ2-7; v_gene: TRBV2; d_gene: TRBD2; abundance: .
CDR3aa: CAWGDQGTGTDTQYF; CDR3nt: TGTGCCTGGGGAGACCAGGGGACTGGCACAGATACGCAGTATTTT; j_gene: TRBJ2-3; v_gene: TRBV30; d_gene: .; abundance: .
CDR3aa: CASSLGVSGASSYNEQFF; CDR3nt: TGTGCCAGCAGCTTAGGGGTTAGCGGGGCTAGCTCCTACAATGAGCAGTTCTTC; j_gene: TRBJ2-1; v_gene: TRBV13; d_gene: TRBD2; abundance: .
CDR3aa: CASSVGGGETQYF; CDR3nt: TGTGCCAGCAGCGTAGGTGGAGGAGAGACCCAGTACTTC; j_gene: TRBJ2-5; v_gene: TRBV9; d_gene: .; abundance: .
CDR3aa: CASSWRGANTEAFF; CDR3nt: TGCGCCAGCAGCTGGAGGGGCGCGAACACTGAAGCTTTCTTT; j_gene: TRBJ1-1; v_gene: TRBV5-1; d_gene: .; abundance: .
CDR3aa: CAISERGGGETQYF; CDR3nt: TGTGCCATCAGTGAGCGGGGGGGAGGAGAGACCCAGTACTTC; j_gene: TRBJ2-5; v_gene: TRBV10-3; d_gene: TRBD2; abundance: .
CDR3aa: CASTPTSGIQETQYF; CDR3nt: TGTGCCAGCACACCGACTAGCGGGATCCAAGAGACCCAGTACTTC; j_gene: TRBJ2-5; v_gene: TRBV7-2; d_gene: TRBD2; abundance: .
CDR3aa: CASSEGGGQFF; CDR3nt: TGTGCCAGCAGCGAAGGTGGTGGGCAGTTCTTC; j_gene: TRBJ2-1; v_gene: TRBV2; d_gene: .; abundance: few
CDR3aa: CASSPTGQSGGSPLHF; CDR3nt: TGTGCCAGCTCACCGACGGGACAGTCGGGAGGGTCACCCCTCCACTTT; j_gene: TRBJ1-6; v_gene: TRBV18; d_gene: TRBD1; abundance: few
CDR3aa: CAIGNIAGGPGEQFF; CDR3nt: TGTGCCATCGGGAATATAGCGGGGGGCCCCGGTGAGCAGTTCTTC; j_gene: TRBJ2-1; v_gene: TRBV10-3; d_gene: TRBD2; abundance: few
CDR3aa: CASRRGNSAYNEQFF; CDR3nt: TGTGCCAGCAGGCGGGGTAATTCGGCCTACAATGAGCAGTTCTTC; j_gene: TRBJ2-1; v_gene: TRBV27; d_gene: .; abundance: .
CDR3aa: CASSLGTGSSNQPQHF; CDR3nt: TGCGCCAGCAGCTTGGGGACGGGGAGTAGCAATCAGCCCCAGCATTTT; j_gene: TRBJ1-5; v_gene: TRBV5-1; d_gene: .; abundance: few
CDR3aa: CASIPGQGDTEAFF; CDR3nt: TGTGCCAGCATTCCGGGACAGGGGGACACTGAAGCTTTCTTT; j_gene: TRBJ1-1; v_gene: TRBV28; d_gene: TRBD1; abundance: .
CDR3aa: CASSLLAGHNYEQYF; CDR3nt: TGTGCCAGCAGCCTTCTAGCGGGACACAACTACGAGCAGTACTTC; j_gene: TRBJ2-7; v_gene: TRBV5-6; d_gene: TRBD2; abundance: few
CDR3aa: CASSPATGTPDTQYF; CDR3nt: TGTGCCAGCAGCCCGGCCACAGGGACACCAGATACGCAGTATTTT; j_gene: TRBJ2-3; v_gene: TRBV5-6; d_gene: .; abundance: .
CDR3aa: CASSQLDTTYEQYF; CDR3nt: TGTGCCAGCAGCCAACTCGACACCACCTACGAGCAGTACTTC; j_gene: TRBJ2-7; v_gene: TRBV4-2; d_gene: .; abundance: few
CDR3aa: CASSWGLGSYNEQFF; CDR3nt: TGTGCCAGCAGTTGGGGACTAGGATCCTACAATGAGCAGTTCTTC; j_gene: TRBJ2-1; v_gene: TRBV6-5; d_gene: TRBD2; abundance: .
CDR3aa: CASSLLATAGNTEAFF; CDR3nt: TGTGCCAGCAGTTTATTGGCAACCGCAGGGAACACTGAAGCTTTCTTT; j_gene: TRBJ1-1; v_gene: TRBV28; d_gene: .; abundance: few
CDR3aa: CAWSPGLVSYNEQFF; CDR3nt: TGTGCCTGGAGCCCAGGACTTGTCTCCTACAATGAGCAGTTCTTC; j_gene: TRBJ2-1; v_gene: TRBV30; d_gene: .; abundance: .
CDR3aa: CASAFLKSSTDTQYF; CDR3nt: TGTGCCAGCGCATTCCTAAAGTCTAGCACAGATACGCAGTATTTT; j_gene: TRBJ2-3; v_gene: TRBV6-5; d_gene: .; abundance: .
CDR3aa: CASSYSHGYEQYF; CDR3nt: TGTGCCAGCAGTTACTCCCACGGGTACGAGCAGTACTTC; j_gene: TRBJ2-7; v_gene: TRBV6-6; d_gene: .; abundance: few
CDR3aa: CAIRRQGSYTEAFF; CDR3nt: TGTGCCATCAGGAGACAGGGGAGTTACACTGAAGCTTTCTTT; j_gene: TRBJ1-1; v_gene: TRBV10-3; d_gene: TRBD1; abundance: few